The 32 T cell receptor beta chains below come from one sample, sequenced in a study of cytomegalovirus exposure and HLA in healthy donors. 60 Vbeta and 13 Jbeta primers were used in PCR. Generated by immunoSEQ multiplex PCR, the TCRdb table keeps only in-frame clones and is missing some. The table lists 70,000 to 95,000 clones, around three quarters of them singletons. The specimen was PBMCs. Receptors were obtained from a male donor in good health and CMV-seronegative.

CDR3 amino acids: CASSSRQGAYEQYF. In DNA form, the CDR3 reads TGCGCCAGCAGCAGTCGACAGGGGGCCTACGAGCAGTACTTC. V and J are TRBV5-1 and TRBJ2-5; 9 bases line up with TRBD1. The end of the DNA aligns better with TRBJ2-7, so the J call may be wrong. Germline loops: CDR1 SGHRS, CDR2 YFSETQ. The CDR3 totals 14 residues.

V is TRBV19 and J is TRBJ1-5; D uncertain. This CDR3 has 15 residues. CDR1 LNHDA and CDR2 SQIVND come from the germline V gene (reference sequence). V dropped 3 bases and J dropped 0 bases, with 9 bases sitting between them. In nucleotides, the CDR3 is TGTGCCAGTAGTATCCTACCTTATAGCAATCAGCCCCAGCATTTT. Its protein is CASSILPYSNQPQHF.

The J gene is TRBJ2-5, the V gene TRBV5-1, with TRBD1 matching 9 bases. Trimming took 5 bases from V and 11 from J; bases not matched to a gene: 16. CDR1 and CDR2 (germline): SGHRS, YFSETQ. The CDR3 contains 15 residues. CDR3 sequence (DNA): TGCGCCAGCAGTTTGACTACAGGGGGCGTGGGGGAGCAGTACTTC. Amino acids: CASSLTTGGVGEQYF.

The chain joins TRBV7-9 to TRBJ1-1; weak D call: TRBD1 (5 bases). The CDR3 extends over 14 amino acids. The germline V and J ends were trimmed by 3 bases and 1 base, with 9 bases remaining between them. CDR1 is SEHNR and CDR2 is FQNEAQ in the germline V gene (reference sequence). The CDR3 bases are TGTGCCAGCAGCTTGACTAGGGGGAACACTGAAGCTTTCTTT. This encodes CASSLTRGNTEAFF. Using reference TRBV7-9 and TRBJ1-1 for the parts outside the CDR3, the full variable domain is DTGVSQNPRHKITKRGQNVTFRCDPISEHNRLYWYRQTLGQGPEFLTYFQNEAQLEKSRLLSDRFSAERPKGSFSTLEIQRTEQGDSAMYLCASSLTRGNTEAFFGQGTRLTVV.

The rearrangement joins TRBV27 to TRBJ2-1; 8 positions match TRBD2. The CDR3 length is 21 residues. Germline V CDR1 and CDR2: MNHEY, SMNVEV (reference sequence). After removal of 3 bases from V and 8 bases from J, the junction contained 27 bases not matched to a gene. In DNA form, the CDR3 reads TGTGCCAGCAGTTTCCTGGATCCGGTATCCCGGGAGGGGCCACGGGGCGATGAGCAGTTCTTC. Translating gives CASSFLDPVSREGPRGDEQFF.

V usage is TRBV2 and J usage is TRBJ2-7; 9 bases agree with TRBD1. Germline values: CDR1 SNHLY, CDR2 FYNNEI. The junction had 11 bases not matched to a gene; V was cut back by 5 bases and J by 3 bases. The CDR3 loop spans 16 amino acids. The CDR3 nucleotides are TGTGCCAGCAGTTATTCTCCGGGACAGGGATACTACGAGCAGTACTTC. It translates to CASSYSPGQGYYEQYF.

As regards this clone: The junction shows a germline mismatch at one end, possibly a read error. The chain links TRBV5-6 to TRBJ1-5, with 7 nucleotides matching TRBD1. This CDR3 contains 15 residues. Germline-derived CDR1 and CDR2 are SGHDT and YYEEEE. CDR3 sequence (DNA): TGTGCCAGCAGCCAAAGACAGGGAAAAGAACAGCCCCAGAATTTT. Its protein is CASSQRQGKEQPQNF.

The CDR3 sequence: CASSPQGDYGYTF. The CDR3 DNA sequence: TGTGCCAGCTCACCCCAGGGGGACTATGGCTACACCTTC. V usage is TRBV18 and J usage is TRBJ1-2, with 7 bases identical to TRBD1. The germline V gene encodes CDR1 KGHSH and CDR2 LQKENI. This CDR3 region has 13 residues. V shed 3 bases and J 3 bases; nucleotides not matched to a gene: 1.

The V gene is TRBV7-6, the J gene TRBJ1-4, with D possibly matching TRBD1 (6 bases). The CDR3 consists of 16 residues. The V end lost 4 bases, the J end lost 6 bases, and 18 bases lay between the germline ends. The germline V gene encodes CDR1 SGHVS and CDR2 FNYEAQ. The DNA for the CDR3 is TGTGCCAGCAGCTCCCAAGTACAGGGTCGGGATGAAAAACTGTTTTTT. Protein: CASSSQVQGRDEKLFF.

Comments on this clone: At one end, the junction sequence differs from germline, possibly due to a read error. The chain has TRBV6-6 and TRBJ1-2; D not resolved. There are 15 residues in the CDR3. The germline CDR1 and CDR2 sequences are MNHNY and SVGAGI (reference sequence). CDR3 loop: CASGYPEGVNYGYTF. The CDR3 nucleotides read TGTGCCAGCGGTTACCCGGAGGGTGTAAACTATGGCTACACCTTC.

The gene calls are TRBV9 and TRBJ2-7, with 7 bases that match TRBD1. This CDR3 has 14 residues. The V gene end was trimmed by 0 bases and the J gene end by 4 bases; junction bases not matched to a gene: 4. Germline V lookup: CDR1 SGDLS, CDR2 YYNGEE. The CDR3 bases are TGTGCCAGCAGCGTAGGGCAGGGGGAGTACGAGCAGTACTTC. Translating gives CASSVGQGEYEQYF.

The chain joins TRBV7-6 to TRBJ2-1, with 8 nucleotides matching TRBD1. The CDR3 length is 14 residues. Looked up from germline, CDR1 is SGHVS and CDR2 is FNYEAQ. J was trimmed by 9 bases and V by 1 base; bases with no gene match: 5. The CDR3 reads CASSLGRGLGEQFF. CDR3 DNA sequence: TGTGCCAGCAGCTTAGGCAGGGGGCTGGGTGAGCAGTTCTTC. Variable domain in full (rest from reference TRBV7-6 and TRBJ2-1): GAGVSQSPRYKVTKRGQDVALRCDPISGHVSLYWYRQALGQGPEFLTYFNYEAQQDKSGLPNDRFSAERPEGSISTLTIQRTEQRDSAMYRCASSLGRGLGEQFFGPGTRLTVL.

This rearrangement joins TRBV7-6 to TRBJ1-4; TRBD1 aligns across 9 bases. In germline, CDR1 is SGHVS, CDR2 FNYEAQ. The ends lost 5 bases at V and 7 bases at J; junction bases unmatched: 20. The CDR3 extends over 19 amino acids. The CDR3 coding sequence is TGTGCCAGCAGCACTGAAGTCCGGGGGACAGGGAAGGAGGGTGAAAAACTGTTTTTT. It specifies CASSTEVRGTGKEGEKLFF.

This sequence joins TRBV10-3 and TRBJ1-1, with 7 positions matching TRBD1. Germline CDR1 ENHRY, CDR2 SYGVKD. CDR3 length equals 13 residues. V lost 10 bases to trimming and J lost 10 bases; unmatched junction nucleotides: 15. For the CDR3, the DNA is TGTGCCACTACGACAGGGCCCTTAGGGGGAGCTTTCTTT. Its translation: CATTTGPLGGAFF.

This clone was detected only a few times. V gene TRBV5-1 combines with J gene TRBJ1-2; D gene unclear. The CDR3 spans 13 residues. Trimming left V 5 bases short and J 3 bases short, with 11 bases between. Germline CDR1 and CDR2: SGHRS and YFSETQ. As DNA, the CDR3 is TGCGCCAGCAGTTCCGTTGGAGACTATGGCTACACCTTC. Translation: CASSSVGDYGYTF.

The CDR3 protein is CASSYGQLYEQYF. The DNA for the CDR3 is TGTGCCAGCAGTTACGGACAGTTATACGAGCAGTACTTC. The chain joins TRBV6-6 to TRBJ2-5, with a weak D call TRBD1 (6 bases). Gene TRBJ2-7 matches the end of the DNA better, so the J call may be wrong. Germline V gives CDR1 MNHNY, CDR2 SVGAGI (reference sequence). The CDR3 contains 13 residues.

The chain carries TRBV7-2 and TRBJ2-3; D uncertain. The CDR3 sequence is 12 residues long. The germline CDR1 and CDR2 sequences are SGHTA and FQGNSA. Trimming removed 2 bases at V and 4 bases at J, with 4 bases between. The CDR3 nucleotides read TGTGCCAGCAGCTTATTAGCAGATACGCAGTATTTT. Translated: CASSLLADTQYF.

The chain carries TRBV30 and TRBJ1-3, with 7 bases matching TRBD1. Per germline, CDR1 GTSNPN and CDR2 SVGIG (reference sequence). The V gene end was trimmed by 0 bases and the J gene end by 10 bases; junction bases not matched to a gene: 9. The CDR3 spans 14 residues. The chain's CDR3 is CAWSVQGLGVTIYF. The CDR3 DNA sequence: TGTGCCTGGAGTGTACAGGGGCTGGGGGTAACCATATATTTT.

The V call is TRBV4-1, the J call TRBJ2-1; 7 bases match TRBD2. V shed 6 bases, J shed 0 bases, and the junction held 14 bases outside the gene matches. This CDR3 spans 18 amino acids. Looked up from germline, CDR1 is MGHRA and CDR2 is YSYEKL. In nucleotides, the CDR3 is TGCGCCAGCAGGACTAGCAGAGGATCGTTGAGCTCCTACAATGAGCAGTTCTTC. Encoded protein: CASRTSRGSLSSYNEQFF.

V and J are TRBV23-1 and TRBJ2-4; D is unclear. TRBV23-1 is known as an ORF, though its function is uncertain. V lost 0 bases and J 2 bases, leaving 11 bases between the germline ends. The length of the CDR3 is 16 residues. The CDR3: CASSQSQRRTKNIQYF. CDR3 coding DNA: TGCGCCAGCAGTCAATCGCAACGGCGGACCAAAAACATTCAGTACTTC.

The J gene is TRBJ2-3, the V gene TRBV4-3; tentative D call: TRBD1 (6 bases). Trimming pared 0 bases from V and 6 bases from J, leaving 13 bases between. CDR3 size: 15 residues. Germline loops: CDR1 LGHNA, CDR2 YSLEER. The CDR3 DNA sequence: TGCGCCAGCAGCCAAGATTTTCGGACAGCGGATACGCAGTATTTT. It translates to CASSQDFRTADTQYF.

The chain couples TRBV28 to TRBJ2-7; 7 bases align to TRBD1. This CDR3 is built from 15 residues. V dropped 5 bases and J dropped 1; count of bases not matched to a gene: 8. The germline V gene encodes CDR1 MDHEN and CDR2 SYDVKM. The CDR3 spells CASSNRGTISYEQYF. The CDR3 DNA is TGTGCCAGCAGTAACAGGGGTACCATATCCTACGAGCAGTACTTC.

The CDR3 nucleotides read TGTGCCAGCAGCTCCAGATTCAAAGCGGGAGGCCTCCCCTACGAGCAGTACTTC. As protein: CASSSRFKAGGLPYEQYF. V usage is TRBV27 and J usage is TRBJ2-7; 9 bases are a match to TRBD2. The CDR3 length is 18 residues. The V segment lost 6 bases and the J segment 2 bases; nucleotides outside the gene matches: 17. Germline assignment: CDR1 MNHEY and CDR2 SMNVEV (reference sequence).

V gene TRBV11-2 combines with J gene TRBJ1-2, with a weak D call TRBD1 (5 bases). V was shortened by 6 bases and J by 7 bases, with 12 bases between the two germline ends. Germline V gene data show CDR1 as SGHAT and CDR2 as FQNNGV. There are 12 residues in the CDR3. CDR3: CASRSRQIGYTF. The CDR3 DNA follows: TGTGCCAGCAGATCGAGACAGATTGGCTACACCTTC.

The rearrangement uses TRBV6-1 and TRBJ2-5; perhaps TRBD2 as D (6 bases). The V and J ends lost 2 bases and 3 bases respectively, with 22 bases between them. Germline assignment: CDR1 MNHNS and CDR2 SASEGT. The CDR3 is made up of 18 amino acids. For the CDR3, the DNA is TGTGCCAGCAGTGAACTACCGGGACGGCCCGGGAGCGAAGAGACCCAGTACTTC. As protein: CASSELPGRPGSEETQYF.

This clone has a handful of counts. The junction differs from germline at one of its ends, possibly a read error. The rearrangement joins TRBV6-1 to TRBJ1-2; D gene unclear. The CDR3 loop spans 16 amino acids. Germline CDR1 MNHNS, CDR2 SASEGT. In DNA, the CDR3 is TGTGCCAGCAGTGAAGCGCGGGTAGGGCAGAACTATGGCTACCCCTTC. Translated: CASSEARVGQNYGYPF.

CDR3 DNA sequence: TGTGCCAGCAGCTTGACAGTACCTATTGGCTACACCTTC. Protein: CASSLTVPIGYTF. The chain links TRBV5-8 to TRBJ1-2; D gene unclear. Trimming pared 1 base from V and 7 bases from J, leaving 11 bases between. Germline V lookup: CDR1 SGHTS, CDR2 YDEGEE. The CDR3 extends over 13 amino acids.

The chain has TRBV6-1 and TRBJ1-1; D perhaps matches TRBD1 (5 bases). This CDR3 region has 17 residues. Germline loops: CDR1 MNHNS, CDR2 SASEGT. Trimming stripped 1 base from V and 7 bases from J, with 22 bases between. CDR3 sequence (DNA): TGTGCCAGCAGTGAAGGTTTCTCCGGGAGGCAGGGCCTTGAAGCTTTCTTT. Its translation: CASSEGFSGRQGLEAFF.

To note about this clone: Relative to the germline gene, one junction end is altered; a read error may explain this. CDR3 in DNA: TGTGCCGGCAGCTTAATAGGGACTAGCGCCACAGATACGCAGTATTTT. Amino acids: CAGSLIGTSATDTQYF. The chain links TRBV7-2 to TRBJ2-3, with 10 bases identical to TRBD2. Germline assignment: CDR1 SGHTA and CDR2 FQGNSA. CDR3 length: 16 amino acids.

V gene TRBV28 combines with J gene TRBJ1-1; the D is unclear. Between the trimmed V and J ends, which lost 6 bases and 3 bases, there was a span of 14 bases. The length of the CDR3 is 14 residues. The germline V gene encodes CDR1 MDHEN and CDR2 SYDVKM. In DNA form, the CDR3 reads TGTGCCAGCAGAGAGGCGGCTTCGTACACTGAAGCTTTCTTT. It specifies CASREAASYTEAFF.

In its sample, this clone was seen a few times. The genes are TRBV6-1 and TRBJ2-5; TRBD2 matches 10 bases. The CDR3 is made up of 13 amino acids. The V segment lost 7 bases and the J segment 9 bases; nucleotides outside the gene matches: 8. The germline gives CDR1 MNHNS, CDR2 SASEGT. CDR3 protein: CASTGTSVRSQYF. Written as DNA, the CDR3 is TGTGCCAGCACCGGGACTAGCGTCCGCTCCCAGTACTTC.

The CDR3 loop reads CASSKDSGGTEAFF. The CDR3 DNA reads as TGTGCCAGCAGCAAGGACTCCGGGGGCACTGAAGCTTTCTTT. V is TRBV7-2 and J is TRBJ1-1; a possible D gene is TRBD1 (5 bases). CDR3 size: 14 residues. Germline CDR1 reads SGHTA; CDR2 reads FQGNSA. Between the trimmed V and J ends, which lost 5 bases and 4 bases, there was a span of 14 bases. Variable domain in full (rest from reference TRBV7-2 and TRBJ1-1): GAGVSQSPSNKVTEKGKDVELRCDPISGHTALYWYRQSLGQGLEFLIYFQGNSAPDKSGLPSDRFSAERTGGSVSTLTIQRTQQEDSAVYLCASSKDSGGTEAFFGQGTRLTVV.